This entry concerns a single T cell receptor beta chain. Its specific antigen is unknown. Per-nucleotide qualities are absent, and no much larger clonotype sits a single base away. This entry comes from a study of cytomegalovirus exposure and HLA in healthy donors (dated by TCRdb to between 2016 and 2019). Study-wide context: An earlier analysis of a few hundred of the donors reported approximately 280 Gb of sequence data and around 100 million unique TCR beta sequences obtained from approximately 180 million T cells. The study used immunosequencing to profile the T cell repertoires of several hundred subjects and linked those repertoires to cytomegalovirus serostatus. In addition to the first cohort of around 670 subjects, a separate validation cohort of 100 to 150 different subjects was used. To study patterns of TCR occurrence, a later analysis re-analyzed previously published TCR beta repertoires from more than 550 donors and added high-resolution HLA genotyping. In an earlier analysis of roughly 600 of the donors, high-throughput TCR beta sequencing was used to judge whether each TCR beta V gene segment behaved as functional or pseudogenic. Roughly 300 gigabases of sequencing data and tens of millions of unique TCR sequences made up an early release that covered over 550 HLA-typed donors. On average, around 240,000 unique TCR beta nucleotide sequences were sequenced per donor among fewer than 500 genotyped donors of the cohort, with roughly 19% of those sequences being non-productive. Of the approximately 400 genotyped donors, less than 85% were placed in the genetic ancestry cluster associated with self-reported Caucasian donors. The aim of the study was to test whether cataloging public T cell receptors could identify signatures of past pathogen exposure. All discovery cohort repertoires had been generated on a single sequencing platform. Because of strong linkage in the cohort, five DR-DQ haplotypes were treated as single units for association and clustering. Donor age, sex, ethnicity and CMV serostatus were compiled together with the repertoire data. Both class I and class II loci were covered by HLA typing, at four-digit resolution. In a later genetic analysis, genome-wide SNP genotypes for about three fifths of the roughly 670 donors were used, and that subset was treated as a discovery cohort. Rather than drawing on any new phenotypic data, the later analysis identified candidate immune exposures from TCR beta sequences and the way those sequences occurred across donors. To predict cytomegalovirus infection status, the study brought together high-throughput TCR immunosequencing, statistical association of individual TCRs with disease status, and machine learning. The number of donors typed differed by locus, with 629-630 for A, B, C, DRB1 and DQB1, roughly 550 for DQA1, approximately 580 for DPA1, and some 440 for DPB1.

At the junction V is shortened by 11 bases and J by 8 bases; bases outside the gene matches: 6. Its CDR3 holds 12 amino acids, cysteine through phenylalanine. The kept DNA is CDR3 alone, 36 bases in frame from the first base. Per the germline V gene, MDHEN is the CDR1 and SYDVKM is the CDR2. The cohort was made up of several hundred healthy bone marrow donors. Cohort members were all nominally healthy when sampled, although unrecorded immune exposures were likely present. The donor was CMV seronegative and belonged to the group of 352 seronegative cohort members. A peripheral blood sample was provided by each donor, and peripheral blood mononuclear cells were used for TCR beta sequencing. Genomic DNA extraction from the blood cell samples was performed with the Qiagen DNeasy Blood Extraction Kit. The library came from the immunoSEQ multiplex PCR assay. For the multiplex PCR, a mixture combining 60 forward primers for TCR Vbeta segments and 13 reverse primers for TCR Jbeta segments was used. A multiplex PCR assay on genomic DNA amplified the CDR3 region of rearranged TCR beta genes. On the Illumina HiSeq System, the amplified TCR beta libraries were sequenced as 87-base-pair reads. The paper's data handling went like this. Across the 640 or so repertoires, a later analysis counted around 80 million unique TCR beta chains, roughly 11 million of which were shared by at least two donors. A nearest-neighbor algorithm error-corrected the raw reads and collapsed the reads into unique sequences, merging closely related sequences to remove PCR and sequencing errors. V, D and J gene segments were assigned by aligning CDR3 sequences to IMGT reference sequences. Each retained sequence needed at least a six-nucleotide match to both a V gene segment and a J gene segment. A rearrangement was called productive if the CDR3 had no stop codons and remained in frame with V and J, and every other rearrangement was called non-productive. CDR3 was defined according to IMGT convention as the region running from the second conserved V-encoded cysteine to the conserved J-encoded phenylalanine. Sequences without an unambiguous match to a single V gene segment were excluded from the earlier analysis of 500 to 700 of the donors. An earlier analysis of 450 to 650 of the donors called V segments functional above 56.7% productive rearrangements and segregating when the between-donor standard deviation exceeded 5%. A statistical classification framework was developed to diagnose cytomegalovirus status using the catalog of TCR beta chain sequences. A later analysis assigned V and J genes by comparing TCR nucleotide sequences with IMGT/GENE-DB human TR gene sequences. The TCRdist pipeline was used in a later analysis to assign CDR3 sequences and most-parsimonious VDJ recombination scenarios. In a later analysis, each TCR beta chain was defined by its CDR3 amino acid sequence together with its V-gene family, and reads lacking a unique V-gene family were excluded. To address suspected cross-contamination and a sequencing artifact, a later analysis removed under 600 highly shared, low-generation-probability nucleotide sequences. For each public chain, a later analysis derived a clonal expansion index from normalized ranks of inferred template counts within each repertoire. Generation probabilities in a later analysis came from a VDJ recombination model fitted to out-of-frame rearrangements, and those results were checked against IGoR. Hypergeometric tests were used in a later analysis to score TCR-TCR, TCR-HLA and TCR-CMV co-occurrence, with a repertoire-size bias correction applied to the TCR pairs. To estimate false discovery rates, a later analysis permuted the HLA or CMV assignments 20 times. A later analysis grouped co-occurring TCRs with DBSCAN, adding TCRdist sequence similarity when clustering within HLA-allele-positive subsets. Repertoires with fewer than 30,000 or more than 120,000 public chains, plus five repertoires with anomalous nucleotide sharing, were excluded from co-occurrence clustering. TCRdb re-hosts the immuneACCESS table, in-frame sequences only. Its copies lack some clones; in the studies checked, an unresolved V gene accounts for under half of them, and the cause for the rest is not known. Clone size and the V and J calls come from that table; the DNA yielded D and trimming. Within this sample are some 100,000 clones, with 81% of them counted one time only. The top ten clonotypes cover less than 2.5% of the sample.

The full study reports these points: Linkage disequilibrium might explain the correlated functional status among segregating V segments, but an unknown experimental factor could not be ruled out. A later analysis associated 16,951 TCR beta sequences with specific HLA alleles at a false discovery rate of 0.05. Three of the identified cytomegalovirus-associated TCR beta chains were confirmed in vitro to be specific for cytomegalovirus antigens. Immune exposure information for the cohort was limited to CMV serostatus. HLA typing was unavailable for some donors at each locus, so association tests used only the typed subset. Across donors, most TCR sequences were observed very rarely, whereas some public TCRs were present in many individuals. In this cohort, only TCR beta chains were sequenced, and detectable features were limited by the absence of alpha or paired-chain data. A further reported finding was that TCR beta sequences accurately predicted the HLA-A and HLA-B alleles for most subjects in the first cohort. Some IMGT-functional V segments, including TRBV6-2 and TRBV6-3, could not be told apart with the 87-base-pair reads, so those segments were excluded. In an earlier analysis of some 500 of the donors, most TCR beta V segments appeared in productive rearrangements about 90% or about 30% of the time, broadly matching IMGT annotations. Around 16 rarely observed V segments, including chromosome 9 orphons, were excluded from the earlier analysis of approximately 500 of the donors because counts were too low. A cluster of highly shared sequence variants was judged likely to represent a technical artifact of the sequencing pipeline. The authors suggested that the approach could potentially be generalized to other disease states and immunological phenotypes. A total of fewer than 200 TCR beta chains were listed by the study as associated with cytomegalovirus. In a later analysis, HLA-associated TCR beta chains were found to be more clonally expanded and to have lower generation probabilities than equally common non-associated chains. Strong co-occurrence of HLA alleles, especially DR and DQ, made assigning TCR associations to individual alleles difficult. In a later genetic analysis, fewer N-insertions in productive TCRs were reported among donors in an Asian-associated ancestry cluster than the approximately 710-donor mean. The classifier was reported to diagnose cytomegalovirus status with high specificity and sensitivity in both the original cohort and the validation cohort. According to a later analysis, parvovirus B19, influenza, CMV and Epstein-Barr virus appeared linked to several top co-occurrence clusters. According to a later analysis, most CMV-associated TCR beta chains appeared to be HLA-restricted, and the HLA associations seemed to be driven largely by CMV exposure. In a later genetic analysis, a missense DCLRE1C variant was associated with V-gene and J-gene trimming of TCR beta chains, and the association was replicated in an independent cohort. Roughly uniform sequencing depth across donors was assumed in presence/absence analyses, although this assumption may not hold. In a later analysis, the rate of TCR association differed among HLA loci, with DRB1 alleles having the most associated TCRs and HLA-C alleles having the fewest.

The specimen sequenced was PBMCs. The chain employs TRBV28 and TRBJ1-6, with TRBD1 identical over 7 junction bases. This TCR derives from a woman aged 30 to 39 in good health and CMV-seronegative. The nucleotides read TGTGCCGGAGGGGGCCGGGATTCACCCCTCCACTTT. Its protein product is CAGGGRDSPLHF.